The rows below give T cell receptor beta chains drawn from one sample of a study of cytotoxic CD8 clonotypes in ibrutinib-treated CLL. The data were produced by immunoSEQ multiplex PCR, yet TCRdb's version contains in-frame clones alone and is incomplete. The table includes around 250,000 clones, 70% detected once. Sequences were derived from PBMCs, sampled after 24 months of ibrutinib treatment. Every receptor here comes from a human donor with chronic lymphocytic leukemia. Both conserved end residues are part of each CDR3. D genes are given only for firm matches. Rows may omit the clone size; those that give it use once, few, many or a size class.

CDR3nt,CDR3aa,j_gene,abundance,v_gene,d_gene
TGTGCCAGCAGCCTTGACGGCAACTATGGCTACACCTTC,CASSLDGNYGYTF,TRBJ1-2,-,TRBV6-5,-
TGCACCAGCAGCCGGCGCCGCAATGAGCAGTTCTTC,CTSSRRRNEQFF,TRBJ2-1,once,TRBV1,-
TGTGCCTGGAGTGTATTGGGGGCAGATACGCAGTATTTT,CAWSVLGADTQYF,TRBJ2-3,-,TRBV30,-
TGCAGCGTTGGACAGGGGGGCGATACGCAGTATTTT,CSVGQGGDTQYF,TRBJ2-3,-,TRBV29-1,TRBD1
TGTGCCAGCTTGAATCTGCGGGCCGGGGAGCTGTTTTTT,CASLNLRAGELFF,TRBJ2-2,-,TRBV28,-
TGTGCCAGCAGCACCCTAGCGGGAGCCATCAATGAGCAGTTCTTC,CASSTLAGAINEQFF,TRBJ2-1,-,TRBV9,TRBD2
TGTGCCAGTAGTCCACCGACCCACTATGGCTACACCTTC,CASSPPTHYGYTF,TRBJ1-2,-,TRBV19,-
TGCGCCAGCAGCTTACAGGGCCCCCCTAACTATGGCTACACCTTC,CASSLQGPPNYGYTF,TRBJ1-2,-,TRBV5-1,-
TGTGCCAGCAGCGTACGAGCGGGGGGCACAGATACGCAGTATTTT,CASSVRAGGTDTQYF,TRBJ2-3,-,TRBV9,TRBD2
TGTGCCAGCAGTCCCGGGACAGAGGATGAAAAACTGTTTTTT,CASSPGTEDEKLFF,TRBJ1-4,-,TRBV2,TRBD1
TGTGCCAGCAGCAGAGGGAGTATAACCGGGGAGCTGTTTTTT,CASSRGSITGELFF,TRBJ2-2,few,TRBV6-1,-
TGTGCCAGCAGCGTTGAAGCGGGAGGGCCCGGGGAGCTGTTTTTT,CASSVEAGGPGELFF,TRBJ2-2,-,TRBV9,TRBD2
TGTGCCAGTAGTATTAGTGCGGGAGGGAATGTCGGGGAGCTGTTTTTT,CASSISAGGNVGELFF,TRBJ2-2,-,TRBV19,TRBD2
TGTGCCAGCAGTGCCGTGGGAGGGACTAGCACAGATACGCAGTATTTT,CASSAVGGTSTDTQYF,TRBJ2-3,-,TRBV2,TRBD2
TGTGCCAGCAGCACAGCCGACAGGGGATTGGCTTTCTTT,CASSTADRGLAFF,TRBJ1-1,-,TRBV9,TRBD1
TGTGCCAGCGGGCGGGGGCCCCCAACAGATACGCAGTATTTT,CASGRGPPTDTQYF,TRBJ2-3,-,TRBV6-5,-